The rows below give T cell receptor beta chains drawn from one sample of a study of blood T cell repertoires in COVID-19. Assay used: immunoSEQ multiplex PCR; TCRdb lists only in-frame clones, some missing. This table holds more than 95,000 clones, 75% to 85% found once. Sequences were obtained from peripheral blood. The receptors were gathered from a woman in her seventies with acute or convalescent COVID-19. Both conserved end residues are part of each CDR3.

v_call,cdr3_aa
TRBV24-1,CATSDPASGVLDTQYF
TRBV5-6,CASSLRRGGTNEKLFF
TRBV7-2,CASSSLGPNTEAFF
TRBV7-9,CASSSGTGVEGYTF
TRBV7-8,CASSLAGQYHEQYF
TRBV6-2/TRBV6-3,CASSTLAGEPRQFF
TRBV6-2/TRBV6-3,CASSFGLAGGLAKNIQYF
TRBV28,CASSLFVVRGPYQPQHF
TRBV7-8,CASSLVTSGPYNEQFF
TRBV5-1,CASSLQGSVETGELFF
TRBV2,CASSEKGRMEGYTF
TRBV12-5,CASAPRDIGYEQYF
TRBV6-2/TRBV6-3,CASSWGAGIQYF
TRBV9,CASSPRGSAYEQYF
TRBV7-2,CASSQQAPYGYTF
TRBV11-2,CASSPSGGYTQYF
TRBV19,CATTTGTGNRGSPLHF
TRBV5-1,CASSPIAGVADTQYF
TRBV9,CASSSTGADEQFF
TRBV6-5,CASRTTGRNQPQHF
TRBV4-1,CASSHLWDSSYEQYF
TRBV11-2,CASSLGGGVDTEAFF
TRBV7-2,CASSPGYGNDNEKLFF
TRBV5-6,CASNPGQGWPYEQYF
TRBV25-1,CASSEYGTGYGYTF
TRBV6-2/TRBV6-3,CASSLLVAGGNEQFF
TRBV3-1/TRBV3-2,CASSQDKGGEAYNEQFF
TRBV5-1,CASSRQGENYGYTF
TRBV19,CASSTILNTEAFF
TRBV19,CASSVPLLAGYTF
TRBV7-2,CASSLGTGFYNSPLHF
TRBV7-9,CASSLGPGQGNQPQHF
TRBV7-2,CASSLVSGGTGYTGELFF
TRBV6-1,CASSERGYGYTF
TRBV5-6,CASSFVTGGTEAFF
TRBV5-6,CASSGLAGPNEQFF
TRBV19,CASRQGRIATNEKLFF
TRBV15,CATSRIAGLNEQYF
TRBV6-5,CASSILLSTEAFF
TRBV14,CAGGSNQPQHF
TRBV6-6,CASRKGVVDSNQPQHF
TRBV2,CASSREATNTEAFF
TRBV3-1/TRBV3-2,CASSLPPGGYTF
TRBV5-6,CASSLGSGVRNEQFF
TRBV5-1,CASSLGTSKYEQYF
TRBV30,CAWTTVGVGGTEAFF
TRBV19,CASSATSGGTLETQYF
TRBV30,CAWSVRQGDSPLHF
TRBV7-2,CASGLGQGGQAGGYTF
TRBV3-1/TRBV3-2,CASSQESNEQYF
TRBV2,CASRDRVEEKLFF
TRBV14,CASSALAVATDTQYF
TRBV7-9,CASSFGTGLAGEDEQFF
TRBV6-1,CASSERQGNNSPLHF
TRBV30,CACNLGMNTEAFF
TRBV6-5,CASSPTGYTDTQYF